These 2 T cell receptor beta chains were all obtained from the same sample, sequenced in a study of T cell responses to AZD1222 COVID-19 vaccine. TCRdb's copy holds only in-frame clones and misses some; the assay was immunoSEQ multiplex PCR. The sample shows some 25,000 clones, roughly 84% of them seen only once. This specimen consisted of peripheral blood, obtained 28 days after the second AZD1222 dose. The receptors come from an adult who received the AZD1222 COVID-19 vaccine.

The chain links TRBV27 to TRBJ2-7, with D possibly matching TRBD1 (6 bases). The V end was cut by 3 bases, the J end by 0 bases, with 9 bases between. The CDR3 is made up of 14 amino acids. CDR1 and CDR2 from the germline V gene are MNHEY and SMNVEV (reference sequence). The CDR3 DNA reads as TGTGCCAGCAGTTTGGACAGAAACTCCTACGAGCAGTACTTC. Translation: CASSLDRNSYEQYF.

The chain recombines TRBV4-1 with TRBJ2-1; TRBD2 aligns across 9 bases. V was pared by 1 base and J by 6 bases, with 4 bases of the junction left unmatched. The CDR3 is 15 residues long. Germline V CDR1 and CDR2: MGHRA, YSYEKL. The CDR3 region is CASSQGSGSINEQFF. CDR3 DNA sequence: TGCGCCAGCAGCCAAGGTAGCGGGAGTATCAATGAGCAGTTCTTC.